This is a list of T cell receptor beta chains from one sample in a study of T-cell memory formation after mild COVID-19. TCRdb re-analysed the 5' RACE reads in MiXCR, keeping a single row per CDR3 protein. In the table there are tens of thousands of distinct CDR3 sequences, about 6.3% of which are singletons. The sequenced material came from PBMCs or a T cell subset sorted from them (not recorded which). These receptors all come from an adult who had mild COVID-19 (a few samples of this study predate the infection). Cell type and time point are not known. Both conserved end residues are part of each CDR3. D genes are given only for firm matches. Where a row states a size, it is once, few, many or the class of an expanded clone; other rows omit it.

-	TRBV12-3/TRBV12-4	many	TRBJ1-4	CASSLSGGANEKLFF	TGTGCCAGCAGTTTATCTGGGGGTGCTAATGAAAAACTGTTTTTT
-	TRBV6-2/TRBV6-3	few	TRBJ2-5	CASSWGPQTQYF	TGTGCCAGCAGCTGGGGACCTCAGACCCAGTACTTC
TRBD2	TRBV10-3	many	TRBJ2-3	CAISELPTSGGNTDTQYF	TGTGCCATCAGTGAACTACCGACTAGCGGGGGAAACACAGATACGCAGTATTTT
TRBD2	TRBV7-2	many	TRBJ2-5	CASSTSTSGPTETQYF	TGTGCCAGCAGCACCTCGACTAGCGGGCCCACAGAGACCCAGTACTTC
-	TRBV6-2/TRBV6-3	-	TRBJ2-3	CASSFSGLPADTQYF	TGTGCCAGCAGTTTTTCGGGACTCCCCGCAGATACGCAGTATTTT
-	TRBV7-9	many	TRBJ2-7	CASSFGVSSYEQYF	TGTGCCAGCAGCTTCGGGGTCTCCTCCTACGAGCAGTACTTC
TRBD2	TRBV24-1	-	TRBJ2-3	CATSGRRGASGNTDTQYF	TGTGCCACCAGTGGCCGGCGAGGGGCTAGCGGGAATACAGATACGCAGTATTTT
-	TRBV18	many	TRBJ2-7	CASSPRQAGTGEQYF	TGTGCCAGCTCACCACGCCAGGCAGGGACTGGCGAGCAGTACTTC
TRBD2	TRBV7-2	many	TRBJ2-7	CASSRTGGGSSYEQYF	TGTGCCAGCAGCCGCACAGGTGGCGGGAGTTCTTACGAGCAGTACTTC
-	TRBV11-2	-	TRBJ2-3	CASDRDALDTQYF	TGTGCCAGCGACCGGGACGCCTTAGATACGCAGTATTTT
TRBD1	TRBV4-2	-	TRBJ2-5	CASRPGTGDPQETQYF	TGTGCCAGCAGGCCGGGGACAGGGGACCCCCAAGAGACCCAGTACTTC
TRBD1	TRBV7-2	many	TRBJ2-1	CASSGPGTGAYNEQFF	TGTGCCAGCAGCGGACCCGGGACAGGAGCTTACAATGAGCAGTTCTTC
-	TRBV4-1	-	TRBJ2-7	CASSPGMGSTYEQYF	TGCGCCAGCAGCCCCGGGATGGGGAGTACCTACGAGCAGTACTTC
TRBD2	TRBV7-3	many	TRBJ2-5	CASSATSGFQETQYF	TGTGCCAGCAGCGCCACTAGCGGATTTCAAGAGACCCAGTACTTC
-	TRBV6-2/TRBV6-3	-	TRBJ2-3	CASSYVSTDTQYF	TGTGCCAGCAGTTACGTAAGCACAGATACGCAGTATTTT
-	TRBV29-1	few	TRBJ1-2	CSGGTEYGYTF	TGCAGCGGCGGGACCGAATATGGCTACACCTTC
TRBD1	TRBV5-1	-	TRBJ1-5	CASSLSGQENQPQHF	TGCGCCAGCAGCTTGTCCGGACAGGAGAATCAGCCCCAGCATTTT
-	TRBV7-9	many	TRBJ1-1	CASSAELTGPDTEAFF	TGTGCCAGCAGCGCCGAACTAACAGGGCCGGACACTGAAGCTTTCTTT
TRBD1	TRBV5-1	many	TRBJ1-2	CASSLGGTANYGYTF	TGCGCCAGCAGCTTGGGCGGGACAGCTAACTATGGCTACACCTTC
TRBD1	TRBV7-2	many	TRBJ1-5	CASSYQGASNQPQHF	TGTGCCAGCAGCTATCAGGGGGCTAGCAATCAGCCCCAGCATTTT
-	TRBV24-1	-	TRBJ2-6	CATSDTGVGGANVLTF	TGTGCCACCAGTGATACGGGAGTCGGGGGGGCCAACGTCCTGACTTTC
TRBD1	TRBV4-1	many	TRBJ2-3	CASSLLPGQGTDTQYF	TGCGCCAGCAGCCTATTGCCGGGACAGGGCACAGATACGCAGTATTTT
TRBD2	TRBV18	-	TRBJ2-7	CASSPQAGGNSYEQYF	TGTGCCAGCTCACCACAAGCGGGGGGGAACTCCTACGAGCAGTACTTC
-	TRBV11-3	-	TRBJ2-5	CASSRGFRETQYF	TGTGCCAGCAGCAGGGGGTTTCGGGAGACCCAGTACTTC
TRBD2	TRBV24-1	-	TRBJ2-3	CATSELAGTDTQYF	TGTGCCACCAGTGAACTAGCGGGCACAGATACGCAGTATTTT
TRBD1	TRBV20-1	few	TRBJ1-2	CSHSRGSEGYTF	TGCAGTCACTCCAGGGGGAGTGAGGGCTACACCTTC
TRBD2	TRBV12-3/TRBV12-4	many	TRBJ2-7	CASRPSGAYEQYF	TGTGCCAGCAGGCCTAGCGGAGCTTACGAGCAGTACTTC
-	TRBV2	-	TRBJ1-2	CASSGSGNYGYTF	TGTGCCAGCAGTGGTTCGGGGAACTATGGCTACACCTTC
-	TRBV30	-	TRBJ2-1	CAWRKPSAPLTYNEQFF	TGTGCCTGGAGGAAACCTAGCGCACCACTTACCTACAATGAGCAGTTCTTC
-	TRBV12-3/TRBV12-4	many	TRBJ2-3	CASTSMRADTDTQYF	TGTGCCAGCACCTCAATGAGAGCGGACACAGATACGCAGTATTTT
TRBD1	TRBV29-1	many	TRBJ2-2	CSVEGVRDRARTGELFF	TGCAGCGTTGAAGGCGTCCGGGACAGGGCTAGGACCGGGGAGCTGTTTTTT
-	TRBV20-1	few	TRBJ2-2	CSARGGIGTGELFF	TGCAGTGCTAGAGGGGGTATAGGCACCGGGGAGCTGTTTTTT
TRBD1	TRBV19	-	TRBJ1-2	CASSTLTGGGYTF	TGTGCCAGTAGTACCCTGACAGGGGGCGGCTACACCTTC
-	TRBV9	-	TRBJ2-1	CASSVGDDRGREQFF	TGTGCCAGCAGCGTAGGGGACGATAGGGGCCGTGAGCAGTTCTTC
-	TRBV6-1	-	TRBJ2-5	CASSEVRKTQYF	TGTGCCAGCAGTGAAGTGAGAAAGACCCAGTACTTC
TRBD1	TRBV5-1	few	TRBJ2-3	CASSSGQPGLDTQYF	TGCGCCAGCAGCTCGGGACAGCCGGGCTTGGATACGCAGTATTTT
-	TRBV12-3/TRBV12-4	few	TRBJ1-2	CASTQAGSGYTF	TGTGCCAGTACCCAGGCGGGGTCTGGCTACACCTTC
TRBD1	TRBV20-1	many	TRBJ1-5	CSARDRGIFGNQPQHF	TGCAGTGCGAGGGACAGGGGAATTTTCGGCAATCAGCCCCAGCATTTT
-	TRBV30	many	TRBJ2-2	CAWSVTGNTGELFF	TGTGCCTGGAGTGTCACAGGGAACACCGGGGAGCTGTTTTTT
TRBD2	TRBV11-2	few	TRBJ2-1	CASSPTSGTSFNEQFF	TGTGCCAGCAGCCCTACCTCCGGGACTAGCTTCAATGAGCAGTTCTTC
TRBD1	TRBV9	once	TRBJ2-1	CASSVEQGVGEQFF	TGTGCCAGCAGCGTAGAACAGGGGGTAGGGGAGCAGTTCTTC
-	TRBV7-6	-	TRBJ1-2	CASSPLYDYGYTF	TGTGCCAGCAGCCCTCTTTATGACTATGGCTACACCTTC
-	TRBV7-9	-	TRBJ1-1	CASSRVGSTEAFF	TGTGCCAGCAGCCGGGTGGGGTCCACTGAAGCTTTCTTT
-	TRBV12-3/TRBV12-4	many	TRBJ2-3	CASSLGGVLSTDTQYF	TGTGCCAGCAGTTTAGGCGGTGTGCTGAGCACAGATACGCAGTATTTT
-	TRBV7-9	-	TRBJ2-5	CASSPVDQETQYF	TGTGCCAGCAGCCCCGTTGACCAAGAGACCCAGTACTTC
TRBD2	TRBV7-7	many	TRBJ2-5	CASSPAGLAGQETQYF	TGTGCCAGCAGCCCGGCGGGACTAGCGGGGCAAGAGACCCAGTACTTC
-	TRBV29-1	many	TRBJ2-1	CSVGHSRSNEQFF	TGCAGCGTGGGCCATAGTAGAAGCAATGAGCAGTTCTTC
-	TRBV6-2/TRBV6-3	few	TRBJ2-3	CASSGLSVSTDTQYF	TGTGCCAGCAGCGGCCTAAGTGTATCGACAGATACGCAGTATTTT
TRBD2	TRBV20-1	medium-sized	TRBJ2-1	CSARESGRGNEQFF	TGCAGTGCTAGAGAAAGCGGGAGGGGAAATGAGCAGTTCTTC
-	TRBV12-3/TRBV12-4	medium-sized	TRBJ2-7	CASSPGRYEQYF	TGTGCCAGCAGTCCTGGGCGTTACGAGCAGTACTTC
-	TRBV6-5	many	TRBJ2-7	CASSRGQNYEQYF	TGTGCCAGCAGCCGCGGACAGAACTACGAGCAGTACTTC
-	TRBV6-2/TRBV6-3	-	TRBJ2-2	CASTSPSWGTGELFF	TGTGCCAGCACAAGCCCGAGTTGGGGCACCGGGGAGCTGTTTTTT